Listed here are 7 T cell receptor beta chains from one sample, sequenced in a study of control samples from healthy donors and cancer patients. Produced via immunoSEQ multiplex PCR; TCRdb's table is partial and in-frame only. This sample has around 130,000 clones; 85% to 90% occur once, and the top ten carry about 12%. The sequenced sample consisted of blood. These receptors all come from a man younger than 45 in good health.

V usage is TRBV11-2 and J usage is TRBJ1-1, with 8 bases identical to TRBD1. The CDR3 totals 14 residues. J was trimmed by 4 bases and V by 2 bases; bases with no gene match: 3. Germline loops: CDR1 SGHAT, CDR2 FQNNGV. The CDR3 here is CASSLTTGGTEAFF. The CDR3 DNA follows: TGTGCCAGCAGCTTAACCACAGGGGGCACTGAAGCTTTCTTT.

CDR3 region: CASSFRAISNTEAFF. In DNA, the CDR3 is TGCGCCAGCAGCTTCAGGGCCATTTCGAACACTGAAGCTTTCTTT. This sequence joins TRBV5-1 and TRBJ1-1, with D tentatively TRBD1 (5 bases). This CDR3 has 15 residues. V was pared by 2 bases and J by 1 base, with 12 bases between. Per the germline V gene, CDR1 is SGHRS and CDR2 is YFSETQ. Filled out from reference TRBV5-1 and TRBJ1-1, the complete variable domain reads KAGVTQTPRYLIKTRGQQVTLSCSPISGHRSVSWYQQTPGQGLQFLFEYFSETQRNKGNFPGRFSGRQFSNSRSEMNVSTLELGDSALYLCASSFRAISNTEAFFGQGTRLTVV.

V gene TRBV7-8 combines with J gene TRBJ1-1, with D possibly being TRBD1 (6 bases). The V and J ends lost 5 bases and 1 base respectively, with 8 bases between them. There are 13 residues in the CDR3. Per germline, CDR1 SGHVS and CDR2 FQNEAQ. CDR3 sequence reads: CASSQDRNTEAFF. Here the CDR3 DNA reads TGTGCCAGCAGCCAGGACAGGAACACTGAAGCTTTCTTT.

The chain is built from TRBV28 and TRBJ1-3; no reliable D call. The CDR3 sequence is 12 residues long. Trimming shortened V by 2 bases and J by 9 bases, and 8 bases separated the two germline ends. Germline V gene data show CDR1 as MDHEN and CDR2 as SYDVKM. CDR3 protein: CASSLREGTIYF. The CDR3, as DNA: TGTGCCAGCAGTTTAAGGGAGGGCACCATATATTTT.

The gene calls are TRBV7-7 and TRBJ2-7; D gene ambiguous. CDR1 and CDR2 (germline): SSHAT, FNYEAQ (reference sequence). The V end lost 1 base, the J end lost 2 bases, and 9 bases lay between the germline ends. The CDR3 extends over 14 amino acids. CDR3 DNA: TGTGCCAGCAGCTTAGGCCCGGGCGCCTACGAGCAGTACTTC. It codes for CASSLGPGAYEQYF.

The chain couples TRBV5-5 to TRBJ2-7; TRBD1 matches 7 bases. Germline CDR1 SGHKS, CDR2 YYEKEE (reference sequence). The V segment lost 1 base and the J segment 1 base; nucleotides outside the gene matches: 11. CDR3 size: 17 residues. DNA for the CDR3: TGTGCCAGCAGCTTGAAAATGACAGGGATAGGGTCCTACGAGCAGTACGTC. Protein sequence: CASSLKMTGIGSYEQYV.

The rearrangement links TRBV10-3 to TRBJ1-2; perhaps TRBD1 as D (5 bases). In germline, CDR1 is ENHRY, CDR2 SYGVKD. The CDR3 is 14 residues long. Trimming pared 0 bases from V and 4 bases from J, leaving 9 bases between. The CDR3 protein is CAISESIQGYGYTF. The CDR3 region has the DNA TGTGCCATCAGTGAGTCGATCCAGGGCTATGGCTACACCTTC.